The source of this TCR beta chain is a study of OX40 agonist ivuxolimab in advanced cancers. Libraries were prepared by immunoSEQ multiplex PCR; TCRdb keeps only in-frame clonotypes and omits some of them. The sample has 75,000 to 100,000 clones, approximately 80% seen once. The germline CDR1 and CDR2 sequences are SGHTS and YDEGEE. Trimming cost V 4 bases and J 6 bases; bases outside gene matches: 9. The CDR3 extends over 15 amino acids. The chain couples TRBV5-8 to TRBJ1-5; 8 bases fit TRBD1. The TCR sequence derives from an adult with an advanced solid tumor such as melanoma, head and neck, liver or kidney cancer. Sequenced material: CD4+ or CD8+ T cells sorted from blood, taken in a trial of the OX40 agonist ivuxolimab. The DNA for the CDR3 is TGTGCCAGCAGCAAGAAGGCAGGGGGCCGTCAGCCCCAGCATTTT. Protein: CASSKKAGGRQPQHF.